This T cell receptor beta chain is drawn from a study of blood T cell repertoires in COVID-19. Trimming cost V 7 bases and J 1 base, with 18 bases left between them. The V gene's germline CDR1 is SNHLY and CDR2 FYNNEI. This CDR3 is built from 16 residues. Per the authors' pipeline: Counts of nucleated cells, estimated from reference gene primer amplification, were obtained. The data were produced by immunoSEQ multiplex PCR, yet TCRdb's version contains in-frame clones alone and is incomplete. The DNA gave D and trimming, while V, J and clone size come from that table. The sample includes around 700,000 clones, about 87% of them seen just once.

This receptor was taken from a woman aged 18 to 35 with acute or convalescent COVID-19. This chain uses TRBV2 with TRBJ2-3, with D maybe TRBD2 (7 bases). What was sequenced was peripheral blood. DNA for the CDR3: TGTGCCAGCACCCTAGGAAGGGGGGGCCGCACAGATACGCAGTATTTT. Its protein is CASTLGRGGRTDTQYF.